Sequencing of this T cell receptor beta chain was carried out in a study of Graves' ophthalmopathy and Graves' hyperthyroidism. Study background: Investigators collected peripheral blood at initial diagnosis, before any treatment was given.

Trimming took 2 bases from V and 0 from J; bases not matched to a gene: 10. The CDR3 totals 16 residues. The germline V gene has CDR1 DFQATT and CDR2 SNEGSKA (reference sequence). Ophthalmopathy donors were characterized by moderate-to-severe activity, CAS of at least 3, NOSPECS of at least 4, and duration under 3 months. Other autoimmune diseases, uncontrolled infections, pregnancy and lactation each led to patient exclusion. Investigators amplified TCR beta CDR3 regions from RNA transcripts. Investigators did first-round RT-PCR with HTBI primers, then second-round multiplex PCR. TCRdb passed the multiplex PCR reads through MiXCR, listing each CDR3 protein once. This sample has 660,000 or so distinct CDR3 sequences; about 41% occur once, and the top ten carry 3% to 3.5%.

The J gene is TRBJ2-7, the V gene TRBV20-1; 7 bases align to TRBD2. The sequenced sample was peripheral blood. This receptor was identified in an adult man with Graves' ophthalmopathy. CDR3 sequence (DNA): TGCAGTGCTAGAACCCTCCTAGCGGCTGACTCCTACGAGCAGTACTTC. This gives the protein CSARTLLAADSYEQYF.